Sequencing of this T cell receptor (beta chain) was carried out in a study of tumor and adjacent non-tumor tissue in lung cancer (dated by TCRdb to 2017 to 2018). Broadly, across the study: By cancer type, the cohort comprised 12 adenocarcinoma patients, a couple of squamous cell carcinoma patients and 1 small cell lung cancer patient. The study compared bulk TCRbeta repertoires from lung tumor tissue and matched distant non-tumor lung tissue of about 15 lung cancer patients. More than 25 paired specimens, one tumor and one normal lung sample per patient, were profiled by TCRbeta CDR3 sequencing. Sequencing generated a total of 125,075,908 productive TCRbeta reads, averaging roughly 4.2 million reads per sample. Among the approximately 15 patients, ages ranged from roughly 30 to 76 years, some 10 were men and 5 were women, and disease was TNM stage I to III.

Beyond this particular receptor, the publication reports: Only roughly 16 patients were in the cohort, and the authors stated that larger samples and more detailed clinical data are needed. Because peripheral blood was not sequenced, blood TCRbeta repertoires in the lung cancer patients of the study were not examined. A significantly larger cumulative share of the repertoire was made up by the top 100 clones in normal lung than in tumor tissue. TCR diversity was significantly higher in younger patients, and greater tumor TCR diversity was associated with shorter overall survival and shorter disease-free survival. Significantly higher TCR diversity (inverse Simpson) was observed in tumor tissue than in normal lung tissue (around 450 vs 150, P = 0.0075, Mann-Whitney U test). The methods do not name the sequencing platform or mention unique molecular identifiers.

V is pared back by 6 bases and J by 4 bases, with 15 bases lying between the germline termini. CDR1 and CDR2, per the germline V gene, are SGHRS and YFSETQ. The CDR3 runs 14 amino acids, cysteine and phenylalanine included. Only the CDR3 part of the read is kept: 42 bases, read in frame from the first base. At least ten counts were recorded for this clonotype. It has no known antigen specificity. Per-nucleotide qualities are absent, and no much larger clonotype sits a single base away. RNA was isolated from bulk, unsorted tissue, and RNA quality was assessed with a NanoDrop ND-1000 and an Agilent 2100. The normal lung samples consisted of distant non-tumor tissue collected more than 3 cm from the tumor edge. Newly diagnosed lung cancer patients without prior chemotherapy who had been admitted for thoracic surgery in China between August and November 2014 were enrolled as donors. Patients who had received previous radiotherapy or chemotherapy, or who had another concurrent cancer, were excluded from the study. Pieces of surgical tissue measuring roughly 1-2.3 cm3 were kept in RNAlater solution and stored at -80 degrees C until use.

Library prep was done by multiplex PCR. The instrument given in TCRdb is Illumina HiSeq 2500. TCRbeta libraries were built by three rounds of nested PCR using primers (Table S4), following protocols modified from ARM-PCR. Before sequencing, PCR products in the 200-500 bp range were cut out of the gel and cleaned up using the QIAquick gel extraction kit. On the authors' methods: Reads were cleaned with Trimmomatic, merged with FLASH into complete CDR3 sequences, and assigned to V(D)J germline segments with MiTCR. Clonal diversity was calculated as the inverse Simpson's index using VDJtools. In-frame sequences without a premature stop codon were defined as productive reads. TCRdb applied fastp at Q25 and MiXCR to the public reads, then kept only in-frame beta chains. For every CDR3 protein sequence, its rows merge into one entry that carries the most common genes and DNA. These V and J calls rely on TCRdb rather than the paper's analysis. Counted in this sample were 85,000 or so distinct CDR3 sequences; roughly three quarters of them appeared once. 21% of the sample is taken by the ten largest.

This clonotype originated in a woman aged 45 to 65 with non-small cell lung cancer. The sequence is built from TRBV5-1 and TRBJ2-3; the D gene assignment is perhaps TRBD1 or TRBD2, with each matching 5 bases. The sequenced sample consisted of distant non-tumor lung tissue. The bases are TGCGCCAGCAACCCGAGGGACGCCGCAGATACGCAGTATTTT. Its amino acids are CASNPRDAADTQYF.